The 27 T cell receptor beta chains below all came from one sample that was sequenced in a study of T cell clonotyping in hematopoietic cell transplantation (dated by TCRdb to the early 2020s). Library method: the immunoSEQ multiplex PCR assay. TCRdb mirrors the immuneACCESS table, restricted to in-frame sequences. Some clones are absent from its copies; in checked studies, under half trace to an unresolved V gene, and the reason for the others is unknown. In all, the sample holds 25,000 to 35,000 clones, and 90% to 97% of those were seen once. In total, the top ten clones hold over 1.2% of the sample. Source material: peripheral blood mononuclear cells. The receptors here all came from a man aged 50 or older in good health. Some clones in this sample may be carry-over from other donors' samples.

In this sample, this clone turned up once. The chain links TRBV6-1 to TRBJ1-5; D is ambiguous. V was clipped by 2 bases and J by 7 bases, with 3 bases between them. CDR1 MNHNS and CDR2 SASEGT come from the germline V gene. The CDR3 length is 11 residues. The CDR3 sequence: CASSEIQPQHF. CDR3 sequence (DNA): TGTGCCAGCAGTGAAATCCAGCCCCAGCATTTT.

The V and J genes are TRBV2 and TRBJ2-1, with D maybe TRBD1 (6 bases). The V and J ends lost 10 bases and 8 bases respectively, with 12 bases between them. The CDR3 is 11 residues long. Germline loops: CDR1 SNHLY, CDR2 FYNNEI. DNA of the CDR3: TGTGCCATTAGGGGGTACGATGAGCAGTTCTTC. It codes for CAIRGYDEQFF.

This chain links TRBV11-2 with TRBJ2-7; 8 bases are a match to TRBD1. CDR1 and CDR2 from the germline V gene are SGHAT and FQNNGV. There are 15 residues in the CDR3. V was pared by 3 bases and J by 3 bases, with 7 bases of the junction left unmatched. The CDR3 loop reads CASSFLPGGSYEQYF. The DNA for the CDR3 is TGTGCCAGCAGCTTTTTGCCAGGGGGCAGCTACGAGCAGTACTTC.

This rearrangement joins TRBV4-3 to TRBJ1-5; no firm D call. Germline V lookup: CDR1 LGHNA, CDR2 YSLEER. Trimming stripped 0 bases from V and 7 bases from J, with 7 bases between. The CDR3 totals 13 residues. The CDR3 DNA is TGCGCCAGCAGCCAAGATCGAAGGCAGCCCCAGCATTTT. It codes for CASSQDRRQPQHF.

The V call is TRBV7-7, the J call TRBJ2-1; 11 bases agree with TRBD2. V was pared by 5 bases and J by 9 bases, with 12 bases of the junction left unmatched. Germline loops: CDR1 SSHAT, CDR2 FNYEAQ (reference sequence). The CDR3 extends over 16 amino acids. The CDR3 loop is CASSLSGGAGTREQFF. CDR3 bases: TGTGCCAGCAGCCTTAGCGGGGGGGCCGGTACGCGTGAGCAGTTCTTC.

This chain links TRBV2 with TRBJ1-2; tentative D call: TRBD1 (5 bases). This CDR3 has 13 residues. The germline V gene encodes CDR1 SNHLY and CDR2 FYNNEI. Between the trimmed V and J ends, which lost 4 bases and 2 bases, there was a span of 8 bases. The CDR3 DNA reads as TGTGCCAGCAGTGTGGACACGAACTATGGCTACACCTTC. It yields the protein CASSVDTNYGYTF.

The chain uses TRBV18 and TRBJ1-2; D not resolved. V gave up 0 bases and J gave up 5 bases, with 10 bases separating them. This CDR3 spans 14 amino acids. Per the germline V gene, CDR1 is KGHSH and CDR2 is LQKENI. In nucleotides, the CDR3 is TGTGCCAGCTCACCACCGTCGGGCCCGTATGGCTACACCTTC. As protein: CASSPPSGPYGYTF.

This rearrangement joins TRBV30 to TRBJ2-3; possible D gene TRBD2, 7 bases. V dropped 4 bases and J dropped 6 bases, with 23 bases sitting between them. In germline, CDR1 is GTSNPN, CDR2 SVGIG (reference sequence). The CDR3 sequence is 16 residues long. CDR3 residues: CAWTAVGGPISDTQYF. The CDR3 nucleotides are TGTGCCTGGACCGCTGTGGGGGGGCCCATTTCGGATACGCAGTATTTT.

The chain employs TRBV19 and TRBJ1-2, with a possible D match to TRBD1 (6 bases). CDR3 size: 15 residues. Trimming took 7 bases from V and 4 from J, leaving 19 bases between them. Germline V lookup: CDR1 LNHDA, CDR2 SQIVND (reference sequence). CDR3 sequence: CASTDQGSRGYGYTF. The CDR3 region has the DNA TGTGCCAGTACTGACCAGGGGTCGAGAGGCTATGGCTACACCTTC.

As DNA, the CDR3 is TGTGCCAGCACCCCGGTAAAGGCAGCCTACGAGCAGTACTTC. It yields the protein CASTPVKAAYEQYF. The chain combines TRBV11-2 with TRBJ2-7; D uncertain. This CDR3 contains 14 residues. Trimming cost V 7 bases and J 2 bases, with 15 bases left between them. Looked up from germline, CDR1 is SGHAT and CDR2 is FQNNGV.

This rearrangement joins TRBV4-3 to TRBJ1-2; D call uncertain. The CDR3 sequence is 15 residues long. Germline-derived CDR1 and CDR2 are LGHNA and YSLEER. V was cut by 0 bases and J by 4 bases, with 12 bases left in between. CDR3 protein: CASSQDPTALYGYTF. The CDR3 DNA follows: TGCGCCAGCAGCCAAGATCCCACAGCCCTCTATGGCTACACCTTC.

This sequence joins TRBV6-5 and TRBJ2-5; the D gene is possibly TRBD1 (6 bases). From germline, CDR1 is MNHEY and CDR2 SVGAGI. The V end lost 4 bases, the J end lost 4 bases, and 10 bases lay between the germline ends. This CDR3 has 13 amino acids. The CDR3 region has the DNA TGTGCCAGCAGTTTGGACAGAGGAGAGACCCAGTACTTC. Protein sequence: CASSLDRGETQYF.

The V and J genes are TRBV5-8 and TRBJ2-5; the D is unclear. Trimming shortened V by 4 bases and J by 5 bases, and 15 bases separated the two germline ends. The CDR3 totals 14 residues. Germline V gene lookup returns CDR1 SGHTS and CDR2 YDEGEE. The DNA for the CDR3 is TGTGCCAGCAGCCGCCACCAAGGGATCGAGACCCAGTACTTC. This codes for CASSRHQGIETQYF. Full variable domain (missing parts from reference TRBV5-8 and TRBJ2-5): EAGVTQSPTHLIKTRGQQATLRCSPISGHTSVYWYQQALGLGLQFLLWYDEGEERNRGNFPPRFSGRQFPNYSSELNVNALELEDSALYLCASSRHQGIETQYFGPGTRLLVL.

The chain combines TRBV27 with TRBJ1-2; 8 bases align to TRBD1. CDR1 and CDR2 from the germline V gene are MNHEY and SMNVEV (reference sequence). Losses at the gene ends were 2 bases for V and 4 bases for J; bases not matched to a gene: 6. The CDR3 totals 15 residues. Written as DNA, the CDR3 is TGTGCCAGCAGTTTAAGGTCAGGGGGCCCCTATGGCTACACCTTC. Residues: CASSLRSGGPYGYTF.

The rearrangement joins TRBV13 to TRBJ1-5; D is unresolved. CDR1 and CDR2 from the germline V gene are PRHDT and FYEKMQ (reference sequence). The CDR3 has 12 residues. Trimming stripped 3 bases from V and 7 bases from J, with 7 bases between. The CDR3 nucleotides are TGTGCCAGCAGCTTTAGTAACCAGCCCCAGCATTTT. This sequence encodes CASSFSNQPQHF.

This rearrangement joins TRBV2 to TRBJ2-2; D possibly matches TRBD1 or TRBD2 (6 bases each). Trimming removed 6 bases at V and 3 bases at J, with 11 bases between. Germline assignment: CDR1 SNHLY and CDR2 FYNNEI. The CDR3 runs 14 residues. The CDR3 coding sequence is TGTGCCAGCAGGCGGGACATAGACACCGGGGAGCTGTTTTTT. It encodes CASRRDIDTGELFF.

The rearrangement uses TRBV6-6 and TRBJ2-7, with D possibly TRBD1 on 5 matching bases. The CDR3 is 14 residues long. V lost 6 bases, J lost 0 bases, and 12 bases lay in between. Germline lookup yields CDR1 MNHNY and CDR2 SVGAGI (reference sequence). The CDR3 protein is CASRMTEISYEQYF. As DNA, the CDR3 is TGTGCCAGCAGGATGACAGAAATCTCCTACGAGCAGTACTTC.

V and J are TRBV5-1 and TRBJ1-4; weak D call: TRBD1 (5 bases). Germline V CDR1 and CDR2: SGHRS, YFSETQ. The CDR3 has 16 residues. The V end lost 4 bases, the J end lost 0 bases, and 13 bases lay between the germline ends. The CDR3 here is CASSPGTSSTNEKLFF. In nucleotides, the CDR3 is TGCGCCAGCAGCCCGGGGACCTCCTCAACTAATGAAAAACTGTTTTTT.

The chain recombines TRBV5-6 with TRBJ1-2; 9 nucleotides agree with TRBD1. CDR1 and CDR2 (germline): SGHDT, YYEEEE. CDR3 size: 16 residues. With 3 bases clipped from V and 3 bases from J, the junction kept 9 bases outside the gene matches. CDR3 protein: CASSSYGNRGHYGYTF. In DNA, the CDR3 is TGTGCCAGCAGCTCATACGGCAACAGGGGGCACTATGGCTACACCTTC.

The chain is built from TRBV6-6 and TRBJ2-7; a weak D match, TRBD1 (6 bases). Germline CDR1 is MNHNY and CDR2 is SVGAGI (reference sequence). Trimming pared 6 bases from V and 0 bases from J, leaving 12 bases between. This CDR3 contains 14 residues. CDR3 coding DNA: TGTGCCAGCAGAGTCACAGGGAGCTCCTACGAGCAGTACTTC. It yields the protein CASRVTGSSYEQYF.

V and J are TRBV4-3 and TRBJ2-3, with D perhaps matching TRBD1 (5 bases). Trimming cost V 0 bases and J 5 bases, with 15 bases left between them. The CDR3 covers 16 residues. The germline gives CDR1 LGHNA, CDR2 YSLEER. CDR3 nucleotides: TGCGCCAGCAGCCAAGATTTTTCGACAGCTCAAGATACGCAGTATTTT. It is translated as CASSQDFSTAQDTQYF.

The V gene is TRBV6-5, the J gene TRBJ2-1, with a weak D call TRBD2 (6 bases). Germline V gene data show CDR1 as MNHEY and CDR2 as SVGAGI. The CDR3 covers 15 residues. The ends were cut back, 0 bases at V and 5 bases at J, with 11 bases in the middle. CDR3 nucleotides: TGTGCCAGCAGTTACTCGGGGGGAGTCCACAATGAGCAGTTCTTC. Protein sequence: CASSYSGGVHNEQFF.

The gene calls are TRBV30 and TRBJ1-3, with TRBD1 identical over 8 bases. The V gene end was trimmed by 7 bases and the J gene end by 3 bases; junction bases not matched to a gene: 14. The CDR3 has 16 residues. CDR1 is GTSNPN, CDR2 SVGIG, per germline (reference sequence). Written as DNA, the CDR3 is TGTGCCTCCGCGGGACGGACAGGGATGTTTGGAAACACCATATATTTT. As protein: CASAGRTGMFGNTIYF.

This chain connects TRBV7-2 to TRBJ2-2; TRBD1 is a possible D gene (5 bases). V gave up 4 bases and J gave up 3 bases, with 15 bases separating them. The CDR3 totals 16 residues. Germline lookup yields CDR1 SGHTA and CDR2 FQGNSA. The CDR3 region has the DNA TGTGCCAGCAGCTCCGAGTCGACAGCCTACACCGGGGAGCTGTTTTTT. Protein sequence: CASSSESTAYTGELFF. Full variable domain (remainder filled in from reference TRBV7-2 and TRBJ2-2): GAGVSQSPSNKVTEKGKDVELRCDPISGHTALYWYRQSLGQGLEFLIYFQGNSAPDKSGLPSDRFSAERTGGSVSTLTIQRTQQEDSAVYLCASSSESTAYTGELFFGEGSRLTVL.

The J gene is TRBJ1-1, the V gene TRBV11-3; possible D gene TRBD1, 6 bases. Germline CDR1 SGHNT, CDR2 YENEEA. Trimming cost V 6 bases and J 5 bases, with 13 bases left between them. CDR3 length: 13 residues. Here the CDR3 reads CASSQVQGTEAFF. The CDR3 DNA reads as TGTGCCAGCAGTCAAGTCCAGGGGACTGAAGCTTTCTTT.

The CDR3 here is CASSEPRRRQIYNEQFF. CDR3 nucleotides: TGTGCCAGCAGCGAGCCGCGGCGGCGACAGATCTACAATGAGCAGTTCTTC. The chain carries TRBV7-2 and TRBJ2-1; a weak D match, TRBD1 (5 bases). This CDR3 spans 17 amino acids. Trimming stripped 5 bases from V and 3 bases from J, with 20 bases between. CDR1 and CDR2 (germline): SGHTA, FQGNSA.

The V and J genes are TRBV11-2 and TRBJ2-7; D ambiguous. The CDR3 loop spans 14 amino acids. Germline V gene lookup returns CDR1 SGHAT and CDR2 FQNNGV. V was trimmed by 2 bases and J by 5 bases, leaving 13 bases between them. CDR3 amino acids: CASSLPTLRHEQYF. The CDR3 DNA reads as TGTGCCAGCAGCTTACCCACCCTACGGCACGAGCAGTACTTC.